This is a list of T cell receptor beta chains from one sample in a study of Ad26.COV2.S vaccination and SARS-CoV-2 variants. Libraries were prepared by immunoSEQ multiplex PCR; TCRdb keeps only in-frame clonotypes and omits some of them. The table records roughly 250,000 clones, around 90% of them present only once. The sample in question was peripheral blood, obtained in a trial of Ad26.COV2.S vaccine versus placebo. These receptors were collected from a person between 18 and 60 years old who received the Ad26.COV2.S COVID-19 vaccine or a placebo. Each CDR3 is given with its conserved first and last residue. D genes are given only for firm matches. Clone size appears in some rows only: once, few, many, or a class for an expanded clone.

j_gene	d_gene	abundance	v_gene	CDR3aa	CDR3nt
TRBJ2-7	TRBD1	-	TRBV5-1	CASSHPGTGNEQYF	TGCGCCAGCAGCCACCCGGGGACAGGGAACGAGCAGTACTTC
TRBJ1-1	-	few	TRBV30	CALAGMNTEAFF	TGTGCCCTTGCAGGGATGAACACTGAAGCTTTCTTT
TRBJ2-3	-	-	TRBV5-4	CASSLVRGRWGTDTQYF	TGTGCCAGCAGCTTGGTACGGGGGAGGTGGGGCACAGATACGCAGTATTTT
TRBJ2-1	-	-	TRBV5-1	CASSFALAGYEQFF	TGCGCCAGCAGCTTTGCCCTAGCTGGGTACGAGCAGTTCTTC
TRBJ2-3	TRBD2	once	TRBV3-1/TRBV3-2	CASSSGTIALYF	TGTGCCAGTTCCTCCGGGACTATCGCTCTGTATTTT
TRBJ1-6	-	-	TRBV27	CASPQQGILNSPLHF	TGTGCCAGCCCGCAGCAGGGGATACTTAATTCACCCCTCCACTTT
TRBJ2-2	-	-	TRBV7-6	CASSSSRAGNTGELFF	TGTGCCAGCAGCTCCAGCCGGGCCGGGAACACCGGGGAGCTGTTTTTT
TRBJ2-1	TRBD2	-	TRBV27	CASRDPGLAGSYNEQFF	TGTGCCAGCAGGGACCCCGGGCTAGCGGGATCCTACAATGAGCAGTTCTTC
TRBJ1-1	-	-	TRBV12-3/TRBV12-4	CASSSNMNTEAFF	TGTGCCAGCAGCTCAAATATGAACACTGAAGCTTTCTTT
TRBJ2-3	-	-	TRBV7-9	CASSFGSTDTQYF	TGTGCCAGCAGCTTCGGGAGCACAGATACGCAGTATTTT
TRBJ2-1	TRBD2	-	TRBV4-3	CASSRTGTSGSDEQFF	TGCGCCAGCAGCCGGACCGGGACTAGCGGGAGTGATGAGCAGTTCTTC
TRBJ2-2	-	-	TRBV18	CASSPIDSNTGELFF	TGTGCCAGCTCACCAATAGACTCGAACACCGGGGAGCTGTTTTTT
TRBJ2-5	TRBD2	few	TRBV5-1	CASILAGRGGETQYF	TGCGCCAGCATACTAGCGGGAAGGGGCGGAGAGACCCAGTACTTC
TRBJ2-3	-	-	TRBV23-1	CASSQKLVAFTDTQYF	TGCGCCAGCAGTCAAAAGTTAGTGGCTTTCACAGATACGCAGTATTTT
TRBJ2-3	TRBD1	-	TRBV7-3	CASSRTGASDTQYF	TGTGCCAGCAGCAGGACAGGAGCGTCGGATACGCAGTATTTT
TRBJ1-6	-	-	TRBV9	CASSVNTVNSPLHF	TGTGCCAGCAGCGTTAATACAGTAAATTCACCCCTCCACTTT
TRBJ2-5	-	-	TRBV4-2	CASSQASGTGETQYF	TGTGCCAGCAGCCAAGCTAGCGGCACAGGGGAGACCCAGTACTTC
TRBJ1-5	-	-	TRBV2	CASTESGLPQHF	TGTGCCAGCACAGAATCAGGTCTCCCCCAGCATTTT
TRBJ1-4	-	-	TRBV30	CAWNGPGGGEKLFF	TGTGCCTGGAACGGACCCGGGGGTGGTGAAAAACTGTTTTTT
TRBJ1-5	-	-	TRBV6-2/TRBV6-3	CASSRTANQPQHF	TGTGCCAGCAGCAGGACAGCCAATCAGCCCCAGCATTTT
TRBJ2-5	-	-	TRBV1	CTSSQDDFTGGAEETQYF	TGCACCAGCAGCCAAGATGACTTTACGGGAGGAGCGGAGGAGACCCAGTACTTC
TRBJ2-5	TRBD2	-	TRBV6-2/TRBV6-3	CASSYPPSGGVQETQYF	TGTGCCAGCAGTTACCCCCCTAGCGGGGGGGTCCAAGAGACCCAGTACTTC
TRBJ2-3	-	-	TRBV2	CASSEGWGGGADTQYF	TGTGCCAGCAGTGAAGGGTGGGGTGGGGGCGCAGATACGCAGTATTTT
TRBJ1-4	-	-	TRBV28	CASSLIQLRGKLFF	TGTGCCAGCAGTTTAATACAGCTGAGGGGAAAACTGTTTTTT
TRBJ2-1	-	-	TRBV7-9	CASSLDSTVLEQFF	TGTGCCAGCAGCTTGGACAGTACAGTTCTTGAGCAGTTCTTC
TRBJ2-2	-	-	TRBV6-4	CASHDINTGELFF	TGTGCCAGCCATGACATAAACACCGGGGAGCTGTTTTTT
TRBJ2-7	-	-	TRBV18	CASSPLGVEQYF	TGTGCCAGCTCACCATTAGGGGTCGAGCAGTACTTC
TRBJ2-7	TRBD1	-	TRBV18	CASSSGQGIAEQYF	TGTGCCAGCTCATCAGGACAGGGCATTGCCGAGCAGTACTTC
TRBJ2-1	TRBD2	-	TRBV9	CASSVATWASGESYNEQFF	TGTGCCAGCAGCGTAGCTACGTGGGCTAGCGGGGAATCCTACAATGAGCAGTTCTTC
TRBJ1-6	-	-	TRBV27	CASSFESSYNSPLHF	TGTGCCAGCAGTTTCGAGAGCTCCTATAATTCACCCCTCCACTTT
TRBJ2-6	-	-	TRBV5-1	CASSLWTTGANVLTF	TGCGCCAGCAGCCTGTGGACAACTGGGGCCAACGTCCTGACTTTC
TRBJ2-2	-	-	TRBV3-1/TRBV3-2	CASSQRAWGTGELFF	TGTGCCAGCAGCCAGCGGGCCTGGGGCACCGGGGAGCTGTTTTTT
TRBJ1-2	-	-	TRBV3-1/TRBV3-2	CASSQAQAGYTF	TGTGCCAGCAGCCAAGCGCAGGCCGGCTACACCTTC
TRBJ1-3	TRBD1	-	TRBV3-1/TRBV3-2	CASSRQGNGNTIYF	TGTGCCAGCAGCCGACAGGGGAACGGAAACACCATATATTTT
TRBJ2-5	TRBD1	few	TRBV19	CASSTTGTGGRETQYF	TGTGCCAGTAGTACTACCGGGACAGGGGGCCGGGAGACCCAGTACTTC